These 30 T cell receptor beta chains share one sample of origin, sequenced in a study of blood T cells in healthy people across ages. Alongside a J-beta primer mix, a sample-barcoded 5' primer served in a second PCR lasting roughly 6 to 11 cycles. TCRdb re-called the 5' RACE reads through MiXCR, storing one row per CDR3 protein. The repertoire has more than 650,000 distinct CDR3 sequences, 50% to 65% of them found once; the top ten carry around 40%. Sequenced input: blood. The receptor set was obtained from a man older than 75 in good health.

V is TRBV6-5 and J is TRBJ2-6; 8 bases align to TRBD1. This CDR3 is built from 19 residues. Trimming took 5 bases from V and 0 from J; bases not matched to a gene: 12. Germline V gene sequence: CDR1 MNHEY, CDR2 SVGAGI. CDR3 in DNA: TGTGCCAGCAGTCACCTCGTACGGACAGGGCCCTCTGGGGCCAACGTCCTGACTTTC. This codes for CASSHLVRTGPSGANVLTF.

This sequence joins TRBV27 and TRBJ1-1; 9 bases are a match to TRBD1. Trimming cost V 5 bases and J 3 bases; bases outside gene matches: 4. This CDR3 contains 14 residues. Germline values: CDR1 MNHEY, CDR2 SMNVEV (reference sequence). The CDR3, as DNA: TGTGCCAGCAGTACCCGGACAGGGGACACTGAAGCTTTCTTT. It specifies CASSTRTGDTEAFF.

This clonotype was seen more than once but under ten times. This chain uses TRBV25-1 with TRBJ1-2, with D hard to call. This CDR3 has 12 amino acids. Germline V gene data show CDR1 as MGHDK and CDR2 as SYGVNS. Trimming shortened V by 3 bases and J by 6 bases, and 8 bases separated the two germline ends. The CDR3 sequence is CASSDHRNGYTF. The CDR3 DNA is TGTGCCAGCAGTGATCATCGAAATGGCTACACCTTC.

This clonotype was picked up a small number of times. The chain has TRBV6-6 and TRBJ1-1; no clear D gene. The ends were cut back, 5 bases at V and 8 bases at J, with 12 bases in the middle. The CDR3 has 12 residues. CDR1 is MNHNY, CDR2 SVGAGI, per germline (reference sequence). CDR3 bases: TGTGCCAGCAGTCAACCGGCGGGGGAAGCTTTCTTT. This codes for CASSQPAGEAFF.

This chain connects TRBV5-6 to TRBJ2-7; the D gene is possibly TRBD1 (5 bases). The germline gives CDR1 SGHDT, CDR2 YYEEEE. This CDR3 has 16 amino acids. V shed 1 base and J shed 2 bases, with 16 bases lying between them. The CDR3 spells CASSLLPDTTPYEQYF. As DNA, the CDR3 is TGTGCCAGCAGCTTGCTTCCGGACACCACGCCCTACGAGCAGTACTTC.

This chain uses TRBV25-1 with TRBJ2-5, with a tentative D call TRBD1 (6 bases). This CDR3 region has 14 residues. Germline-derived CDR1 and CDR2 are MGHDK and SYGVNS. The V and J ends lost 6 bases and 5 bases respectively, with 16 bases between them. Here the CDR3 DNA reads TGTGCCAGCAGCCCGTTGGGGGCGCATGAGACCCAGTACTTC. Its protein is CASSPLGAHETQYF. Full variable domain (missing parts from reference TRBV25-1 and TRBJ2-5): EADIYQTPRYLVIGTGKKITLECSQTMGHDKMYWYQQDPGMELHLIHYSYGVNSTEKGDLSSESTVSRIRTEHFPLTLESARPSHTSQYLCASSPLGAHETQYFGPGTRLLVL.

The V gene is TRBV12-3 or TRBV12-4, the J gene TRBJ2-7; D remains ambiguous. This CDR3 has 14 residues. V was cut by 6 bases and J by 7 bases, with 19 bases left in between. The CDR3 DNA reads TGTGCCAGCAGGTCTCCGCCCCCTAACAATGAGCAGTACTTC. Its translation: CASRSPPPNNEQYF.

The rearrangement uses TRBV6-2 or TRBV6-3 and TRBJ2-1; 8 bases align to TRBD1. TRBJ2-7 matches the DNA end more closely, so the J call is doubtful. The CDR3 is 12 amino acids. The V gene's germline CDR1 is MNHEY and CDR2 SVGEGT. CDR3 loop: CATGGSYNEQYF. The CDR3 nucleotides are TGTGCCACAGGGGGCTCCTACAATGAGCAGTACTTC.

The rearrangement links TRBV15 to TRBJ2-7; D is unclear. CDR3 length: 13 amino acids. Germline V lookup: CDR1 LNHNV, CDR2 YYDKDF (reference sequence). Trimming removed 7 bases from V and 7 bases from J, with 17 bases in between. DNA of the CDR3: TGTGCCACCACAACTCGGAAAATCAATGAGCAGTACTTC. Translated: CATTTRKINEQYF.

As for this clonotype: This could be a read error, since a much larger clone is one nucleotide away. V usage is TRBV29-1 and J usage is TRBJ2-1, with D perhaps TRBD1 or TRBD2 (5 bases each). This CDR3 contains 10 residues. Germline V gene sequence: CDR1 SQVTM, CDR2 ANQGSEA. Written as DNA, the CDR3 is TGCGGCGCCGGGACGGCTGAGCAGTTCTTC. This gives the protein CGAGTAEQFF.

This clonotype showed up many times. V and J are TRBV7-3 and TRBJ2-5; D perhaps matches TRBD1 (6 bases). This CDR3 has 13 amino acids. V was cut by 5 bases and J by 5 bases, with 12 bases left in between. The germline CDR1 and CDR2 sequences are SGHTA and FQGTGA. Here the CDR3 DNA reads TGTGCCAGCAGCGCCTCAGGGGCGGAGACCCAGTACTTC. It is translated as CASSASGAETQYF.

The rearrangement joins TRBV20-1 to TRBJ2-7, with TRBD2 identical over 7 bases. Trimming took 7 bases from V and 5 from J; bases not matched to a gene: 8. The CDR3 is made up of 12 amino acids. Germline values: CDR1 DFQATT, CDR2 SNEGSKA (reference sequence). The CDR3 nucleotides are TGCAGTGGACGGGGAGGGCCCAACGAGCAGTACTTC. Residues: CSGRGGPNEQYF.

The rearrangement uses TRBV7-2 and TRBJ2-3; D is unresolved. V was clipped by 1 base and J by 14 bases, with 7 bases between them. The CDR3 covers 10 residues. Germline CDR1 and CDR2: SGHTA and FQGNSA. The chain's CDR3 is CASSLGHAYF. DNA for the CDR3: TGTGCCAGCAGCTTAGGTCACGCGTATTTT. The full variable domain, rest sourced from reference TRBV7-2 and TRBJ2-3, is GAGVSQSPSNKVTEKGKDVELRCDPISGHTALYWYRQSLGQGLEFLIYFQGNSAPDKSGLPSDRFSAERTGGSVSTLTIQRTQQEDSAVYLCASSLGHAYFGPGTRLTVL.

The CDR3 DNA is TGCAGCGTTGACCCCACGGGGCACGAGCAGTACTTC. Translation gives CSVDPTGHEQYF. The genes are TRBV29-1 and TRBJ2-7; tentatively, D is TRBD1 or TRBD2 (5 bases each). This CDR3 region has 12 residues. Trimming removed 3 bases at V and 5 bases at J, with 11 bases between. CDR1 is SQVTM and CDR2 is ANQGSEA in the germline V gene.

This clonotype was seen ten or more times. The chain employs TRBV29-1 and TRBJ2-5, with a possible D match to TRBD1 (7 bases). CDR3 size: 12 residues. Germline CDR1 reads SQVTM; CDR2 reads ANQGSEA. Between the trimmed V and J ends, which lost 7 bases and 4 bases, there was a span of 13 bases. The CDR3 DNA reads as TGCAGCGGAAGCCAGGGGGGAGAGACCCAGTACTTC. Translating gives CSGSQGGETQYF.

The chain joins TRBV5-1 to TRBJ2-5; D perhaps matches TRBD1 (5 bases). Trimming took off 0 bases at V and 2 bases at J, with 11 bases between the two ends. Germline CDR1 and CDR2: SGHRS and YFSETQ. The CDR3 is made up of 15 amino acids. The CDR3 coding sequence is TGCGCCAGCAGCTTGGAGGGGCAGGGACAAGAGACCCAGTACTTC. Translating it yields CASSLEGQGQETQYF.

The chain is built from TRBV7-3 and TRBJ2-2; D uncertain. Looked up from germline, CDR1 is SGHTA and CDR2 is FQGTGA. V was pared by 4 bases and J by 0 bases, with 15 bases between. The CDR3 is 17 residues long. CDR3 residues: CASSSQGVRANTGELFF. The CDR3, as DNA: TGTGCCAGCAGCTCACAAGGAGTACGCGCGAACACCGGGGAGCTGTTTTTT.

The genes are TRBV9 and TRBJ2-7, with a tentative D call TRBD1 (6 bases). V was cut by 2 bases and J by 0 bases, with 9 bases left in between. The CDR3 loop spans 14 amino acids. Germline CDR1 reads SGDLS; CDR2 reads YYNGEE. CDR3 protein: CASSVRQASYEQYF. The CDR3 coding sequence is TGTGCCAGCAGCGTCCGACAGGCCTCCTACGAGCAGTACTTC.

This clonotype showed up just a few times. The chain employs TRBV7-2 and TRBJ2-7; 9 bases match TRBD2. The CDR3 extends over 18 amino acids. The germline CDR1 and CDR2 sequences are SGHTA and FQGNSA. V lost 2 bases, J lost 0 bases, and 11 bases stayed unmatched. The CDR3 DNA follows: TGTGCCAGCAGCTTAAGGTCTAGCGGGAAACGTTTCTCCTACGAGCAGTACTTC. Amino acids: CASSLRSSGKRFSYEQYF.

The CDR3: CASSSFGGLGYEQYF. The CDR3 DNA reads as TGTGCCAGCAGTTCTTTTGGGGGACTAGGTTACGAGCAGTACTTC. The rearrangement links TRBV6-5 to TRBJ2-5; 8 nucleotides match TRBD2. The J call may not be correct, given that the DNA end is closer to TRBJ2-7. Germline V gene sequence: CDR1 MNHEY, CDR2 SVGAGI. The CDR3 has 15 amino acids.

As to this clonotype: This may arise from a read error, as a much more abundant clone is one base away. This chain uses TRBV7-8 with TRBJ2-7; 10 nucleotides align to TRBD1. Germline values: CDR1 SGHVS, CDR2 FQNEAQ. Losses at the gene ends were 5 bases for V and 5 bases for J; bases not matched to a gene: 6. This CDR3 has 14 amino acids. CDR3 DNA sequence: TGTGCCAGCAGCGCGGGACAGGGGAGCGACGAGCAGTACTTC. This sequence encodes CASSAGQGSDEQYF.

The chain uses TRBV12-3 or TRBV12-4 and TRBJ2-1; no clear D. V lost 4 bases, J lost 12 bases, and 25 bases lay in between. The CDR3 length is 16 residues. Written as DNA, the CDR3 is TGTGCCAGCAGTTCACTCTACCGACGGAACGGATGGGGGCAGTTCTTC. It specifies CASSSLYRRNGWGQFF.

The chain links TRBV6-2 or TRBV6-3 to TRBJ1-5; 11 bases align to TRBD1. Losses at the gene ends were 4 bases for V and 6 bases for J; bases not matched to a gene: 5. There are 15 residues in the CDR3. The germline CDR1 and CDR2 sequences are MNHEY and SVGEGT. The CDR3 DNA reads as TGTGCCAGCAGTTCCGGACAGGGGGCTAGTCAGCCCCAGCATTTT. Residues: CASSSGQGASQPQHF.

J is TRBJ2-3 and V is TRBV9, with 7 bases identical to TRBD2. The germline V gene has CDR1 SGDLS and CDR2 YYNGEE. Losses at the gene ends were 3 bases for V and 6 bases for J; bases not matched to a gene: 16. The CDR3 is made up of 17 amino acids. The CDR3 DNA sequence: TGTGCCAGCAGCGCGGGGCGAGCGGGATCTCTCATTGATACGCAGTATTTT. Translating gives CASSAGRAGSLIDTQYF.

The J gene is TRBJ2-4, the V gene TRBV27, with D possibly TRBD2 on 5 matching bases. The CDR3 runs 16 residues. Trimming pared 3 bases from V and 2 bases from J, leaving 14 bases between. CDR1 is MNHEY and CDR2 is SMNVEV in the germline V gene (reference sequence). The CDR3 is CASSLRLAGTKNIQYF. As DNA, the CDR3 is TGTGCCAGCAGTTTGAGGCTAGCCGGGACCAAAAACATTCAGTACTTC.

On this clonotype itself: This sequence may be a read error, since a much larger clone differs from it by one base. The chain combines TRBV5-1 with TRBJ2-7; tentatively, D is TRBD1 or TRBD2 (6 bases each). Per germline, CDR1 SGHRS and CDR2 YFSETQ. This CDR3 region has 14 residues. CDR3 region: CASGFGGGPYEQYF. The CDR3 coding sequence is TGCGCCAGCGGCTTTGGAGGGGGGCCCTACGAGCAGTACTTC.

This chain uses TRBV5-6 with TRBJ1-5; unclear D gene. The CDR3 is 15 residues long. V lost 4 bases and J lost 0, with 11 bases in between. The germline V gene encodes CDR1 SGHDT and CDR2 YYEEEE. CDR3 bases: TGTGCCAGCAGCCTGGCTTCGACTAGCAATCAGCCCCAGCATTTT. Protein sequence: CASSLASTSNQPQHF.

This clonotype showed up many times. This sequence joins TRBV20-1 and TRBJ2-1, with 10 nucleotides matching TRBD2. There are 15 residues in the CDR3. Germline V gives CDR1 DFQATT, CDR2 SNEGSKA (reference sequence). V shed 5 bases, J shed 4 bases, and the junction held 8 bases outside the gene matches. The CDR3 nucleotides are TGCAGTGCTCCTTTCACTAGCGGGGTTTACAATGAGCAGTTCTTC. This translates into CSAPFTSGVYNEQFF.

In this sample, this clonotype turned up once. The rearrangement joins TRBV7-2 to TRBJ1-5; 8 nucleotides agree with TRBD1. Germline V gives CDR1 SGHTA, CDR2 FQGNSA. Unmatched junction bases numbered 6, after V lost 7 bases and J lost 1 base. This CDR3 comprises 15 residues. The CDR3 sequence: CASNPDRGSNQPQHF. CDR3 nucleotide sequence: TGTGCCAGCAACCCTGACAGGGGCAGCAATCAGCCCCAGCATTTT.

The chain has TRBV18 and TRBJ2-4, with TRBD1 matching over 7 bases. The CDR3 runs 15 residues. The V and J ends lost 2 bases and 13 bases, in that order; junction bases with no gene match: 14. Germline V gene sequence: CDR1 KGHSH, CDR2 LQKENI. The CDR3 reads CASSPEDRSSLGQYF. The CDR3 nucleotides are TGTGCCAGCTCACCAGAGGACAGGTCCTCCCTTGGGCAGTACTTC.